This TCR beta chain stems from a study of T cell responses to AZD1222 COVID-19 vaccine. Overall study context: Pooling of second doses given at about 4 or about 12 weeks was done.

Sequencing was performed with immunoSEQ multiplex PCR; in TCRdb, only in-frame clones are kept and a portion is missing. The data hold about 68,000 clones, with just over 85% observed a single time. Findings and caveats of the study: Regions 160-218 and 743-854 held dominance among vaccine-associated CD4 TCRs, which spanned spike. Clonal diversity was possibly underestimated, and white British individuals and females predominated among donors. Epitopes outside B.1.351 and B.1.1.7 mutated regions reportedly drew nearly half of spike TCRs.

This CDR3 is built from 14 residues. Turning to this clone: No antigen is known for it.

The clonotype comes from an adult in good health. Sequenced here: peripheral blood, sampled on day 0 of AZD1222 vaccination. The chain combines TRBV1 with TRBJ1-6; the table names TRBD1, a call not compared with the DNA. TRBV1 is classified as a pseudogene. The CDR3 DNA reads as TGCACCAGCAGCCAGGGGACAGGGGATTCACCCCTCCACTTT. Translating it yields CTSSQGTGDSPLHF.